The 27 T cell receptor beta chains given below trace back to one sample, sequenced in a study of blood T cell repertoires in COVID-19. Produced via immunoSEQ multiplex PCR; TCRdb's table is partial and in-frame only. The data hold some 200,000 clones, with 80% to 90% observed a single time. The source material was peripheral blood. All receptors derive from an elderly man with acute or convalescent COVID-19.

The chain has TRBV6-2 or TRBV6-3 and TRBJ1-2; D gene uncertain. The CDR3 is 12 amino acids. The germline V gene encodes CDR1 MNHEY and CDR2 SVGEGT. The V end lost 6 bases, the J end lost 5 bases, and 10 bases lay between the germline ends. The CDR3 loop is CASSPRLYGYTF. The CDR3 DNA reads TGTGCCAGCAGCCCCAGACTATATGGCTACACCTTC.

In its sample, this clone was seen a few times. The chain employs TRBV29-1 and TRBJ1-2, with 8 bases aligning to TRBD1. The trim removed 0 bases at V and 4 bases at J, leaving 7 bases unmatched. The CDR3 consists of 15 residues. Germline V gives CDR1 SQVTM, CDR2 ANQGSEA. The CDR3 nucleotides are TGCAGCGTTGAAGATCCCGCAGGGGGCCGCTATGGCTACACCTTC. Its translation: CSVEDPAGGRYGYTF.

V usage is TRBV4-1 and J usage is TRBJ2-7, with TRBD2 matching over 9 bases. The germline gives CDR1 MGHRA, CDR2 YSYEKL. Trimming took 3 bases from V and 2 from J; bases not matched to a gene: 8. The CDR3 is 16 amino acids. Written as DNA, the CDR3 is TGCGCCAGCAGCCAGGCTAGCGGGATAACCCCCTACGAGCAGTACTTC. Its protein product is CASSQASGITPYEQYF.

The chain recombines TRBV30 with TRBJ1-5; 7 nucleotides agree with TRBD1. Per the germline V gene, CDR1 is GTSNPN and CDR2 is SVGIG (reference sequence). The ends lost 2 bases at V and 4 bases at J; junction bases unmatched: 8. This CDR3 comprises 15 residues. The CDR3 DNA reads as TGTGCCTGGAGTAGGGCGGGACAGTGGAATCAGCCCCAGCATTTT. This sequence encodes CAWSRAGQWNQPQHF.

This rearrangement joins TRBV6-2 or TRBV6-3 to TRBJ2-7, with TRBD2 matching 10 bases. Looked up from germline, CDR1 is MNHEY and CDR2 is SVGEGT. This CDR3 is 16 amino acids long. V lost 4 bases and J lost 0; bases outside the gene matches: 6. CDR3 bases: TGTGCCAGCAGTTTCTATAGCGGGAGGAACTCCTACGAGCAGTACGTC. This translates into CASSFYSGRNSYEQYV.

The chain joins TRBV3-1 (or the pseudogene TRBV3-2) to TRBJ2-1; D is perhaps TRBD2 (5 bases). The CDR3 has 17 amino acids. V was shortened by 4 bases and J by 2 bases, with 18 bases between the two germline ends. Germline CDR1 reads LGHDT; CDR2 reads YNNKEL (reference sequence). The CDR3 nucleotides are TGTGCCAGCAGCCTCACATGGCGTGGGAGTACCTACAATGAGCAGTTCTTC. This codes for CASSLTWRGSTYNEQFF.

DNA for the CDR3: TGCGCCAGCAGCTTGAGGTTGGGACAGGGCCACGAGCAGTACTTC. Its protein product is CASSLRLGQGHEQYF. The V gene is TRBV5-1, the J gene TRBJ2-7; TRBD1 aligns across 9 bases. This CDR3 comprises 15 residues. The ends lost 1 base at V and 5 bases at J; junction bases unmatched: 7. CDR1 is SGHRS, CDR2 YFSETQ, per germline.

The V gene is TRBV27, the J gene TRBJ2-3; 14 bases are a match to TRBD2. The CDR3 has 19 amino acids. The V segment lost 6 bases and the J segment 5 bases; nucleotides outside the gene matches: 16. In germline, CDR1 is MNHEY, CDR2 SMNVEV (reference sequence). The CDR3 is CASRKSPSTSGRAGDTQYF. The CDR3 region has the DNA TGTGCCAGCAGAAAATCCCCTTCGACTAGCGGGAGGGCTGGAGATACGCAGTATTTT.

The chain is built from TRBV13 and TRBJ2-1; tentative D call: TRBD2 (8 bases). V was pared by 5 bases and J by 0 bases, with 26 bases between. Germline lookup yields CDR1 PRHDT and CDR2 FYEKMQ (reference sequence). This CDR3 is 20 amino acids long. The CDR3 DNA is TGTGCCAGCAGCCCCGGGGGGGACAGCCAATTCTTCGTCTCCTACAATGAGCAGTTCTTC. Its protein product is CASSPGGDSQFFVSYNEQFF.

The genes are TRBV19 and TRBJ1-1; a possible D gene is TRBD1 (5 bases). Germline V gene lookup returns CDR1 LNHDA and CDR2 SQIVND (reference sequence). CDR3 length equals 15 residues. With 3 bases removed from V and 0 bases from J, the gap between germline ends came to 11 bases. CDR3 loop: CASSMIGQMNTEAFF. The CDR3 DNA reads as TGTGCCAGTAGTATGATAGGACAAATGAACACTGAAGCTTTCTTT. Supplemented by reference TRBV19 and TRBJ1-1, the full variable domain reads DGGITQSPKYLFRKEGQNVTLSCEQNLNHDAMYWYRQDPGQGLRLIYYSQIVNDFQKGDIAEGYSVSREKKESFPLTVTSAQKNPTAFYLCASSMIGQMNTEAFFGQGTRLTVV.

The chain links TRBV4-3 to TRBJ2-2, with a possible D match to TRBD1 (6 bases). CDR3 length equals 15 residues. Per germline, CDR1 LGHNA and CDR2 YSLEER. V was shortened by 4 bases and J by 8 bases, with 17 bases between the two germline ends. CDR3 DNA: TGCGCCAGCAGCCGCAATCAGGGGATTCCGGGGGAGCTGTTTTTT. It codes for CASSRNQGIPGELFF.

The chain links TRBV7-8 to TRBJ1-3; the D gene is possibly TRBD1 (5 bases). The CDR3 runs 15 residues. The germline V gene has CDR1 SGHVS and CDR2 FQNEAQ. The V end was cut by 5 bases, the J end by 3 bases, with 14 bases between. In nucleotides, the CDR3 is TGTGCCAGCAGCGCTTCCAGGGCCCATGGAAACACCATATATTTT. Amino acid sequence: CASSASRAHGNTIYF.

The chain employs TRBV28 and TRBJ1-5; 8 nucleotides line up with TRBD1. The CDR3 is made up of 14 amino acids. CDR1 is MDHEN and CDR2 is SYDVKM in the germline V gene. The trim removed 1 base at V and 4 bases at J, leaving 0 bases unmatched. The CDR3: CASSLYRGNQPQHF. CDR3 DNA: TGTGCCAGCAGTTTATACAGGGGGAATCAGCCCCAGCATTTT.

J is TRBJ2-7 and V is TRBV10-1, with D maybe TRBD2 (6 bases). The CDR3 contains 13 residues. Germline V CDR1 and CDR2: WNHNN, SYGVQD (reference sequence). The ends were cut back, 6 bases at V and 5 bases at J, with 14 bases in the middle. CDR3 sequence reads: CASSLGTLDEQYF. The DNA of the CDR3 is TGCGCCAGCAGCCTGGGGACTCTGGACGAGCAGTACTTC.

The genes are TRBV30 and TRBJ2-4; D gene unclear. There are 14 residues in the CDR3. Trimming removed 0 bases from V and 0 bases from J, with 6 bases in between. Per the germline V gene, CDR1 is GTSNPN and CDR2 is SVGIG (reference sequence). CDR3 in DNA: TGTGCCTGGAGTGTACATTTAGCCAAAAACATTCAGTACTTC. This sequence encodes CAWSVHLAKNIQYF.

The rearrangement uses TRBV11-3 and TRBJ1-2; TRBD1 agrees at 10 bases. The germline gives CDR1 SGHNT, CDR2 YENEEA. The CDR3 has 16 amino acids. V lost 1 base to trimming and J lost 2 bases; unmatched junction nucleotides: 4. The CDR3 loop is CASSLAADRGNYGYTF. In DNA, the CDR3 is TGTGCCAGCAGCTTAGCTGCGGACAGGGGGAACTATGGCTACACCTTC.

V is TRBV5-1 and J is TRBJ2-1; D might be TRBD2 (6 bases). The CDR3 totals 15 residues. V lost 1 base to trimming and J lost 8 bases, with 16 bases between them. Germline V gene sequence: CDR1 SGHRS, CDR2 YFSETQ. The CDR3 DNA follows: TGCGCCAGCAGCTTGTTGGGGGAGGTTCGAGATGAGCAGTTCTTC. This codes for CASSLLGEVRDEQFF. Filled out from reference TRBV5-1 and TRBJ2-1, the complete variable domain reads KAGVTQTPRYLIKTRGQQVTLSCSPISGHRSVSWYQQTPGQGLQFLFEYFSETQRNKGNFPGRFSGRQFSNSRSEMNVSTLELGDSALYLCASSLLGEVRDEQFFGPGTRLTVL.

In nucleotides, the CDR3 is TGTGCCAGCAGCCTACAAACTAGCGGGAGGGTCAAAGCAGATACGCAGTATTTT. Protein: CASSLQTSGRVKADTQYF. The gene calls are TRBV7-2 and TRBJ2-3; 13 bases agree with TRBD2. The germline gives CDR1 SGHTA, CDR2 FQGNSA. The ends lost 5 bases at V and 4 bases at J; junction bases unmatched: 12. The CDR3 runs 18 residues.

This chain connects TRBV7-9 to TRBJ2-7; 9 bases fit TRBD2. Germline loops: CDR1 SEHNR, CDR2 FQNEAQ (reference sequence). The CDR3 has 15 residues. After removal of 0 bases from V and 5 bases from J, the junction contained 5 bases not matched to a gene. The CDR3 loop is CASSLARASGNEQYF. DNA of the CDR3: TGTGCCAGCAGCTTAGCCCGAGCTAGCGGGAACGAGCAGTACTTC. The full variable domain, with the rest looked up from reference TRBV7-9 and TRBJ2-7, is DTGVSQNPRHKITKRGQNVTFRCDPISEHNRLYWYRQTLGQGPEFLTYFQNEAQLEKSRLLSDRFSAERPKGSFSTLEIQRTEQGDSAMYLCASSLARASGNEQYFGPGTRLTVT.

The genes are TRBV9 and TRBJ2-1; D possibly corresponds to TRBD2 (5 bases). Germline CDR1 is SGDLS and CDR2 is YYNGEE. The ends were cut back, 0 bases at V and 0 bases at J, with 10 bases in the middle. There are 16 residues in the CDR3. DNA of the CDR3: TGTGCCAGCAGCGTAGGCAGCGGAAGCTCCTACAATGAGCAGTTCTTC. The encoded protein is CASSVGSGSSYNEQFF.

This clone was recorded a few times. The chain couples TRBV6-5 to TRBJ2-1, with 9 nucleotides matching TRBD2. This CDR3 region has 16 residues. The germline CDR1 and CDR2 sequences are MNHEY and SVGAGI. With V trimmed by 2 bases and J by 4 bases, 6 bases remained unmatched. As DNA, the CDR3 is TGTGCCAGCAGTTACGTAGCGGGGGCGGCGTACAATGAGCAGTTCTTC. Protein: CASSYVAGAAYNEQFF.

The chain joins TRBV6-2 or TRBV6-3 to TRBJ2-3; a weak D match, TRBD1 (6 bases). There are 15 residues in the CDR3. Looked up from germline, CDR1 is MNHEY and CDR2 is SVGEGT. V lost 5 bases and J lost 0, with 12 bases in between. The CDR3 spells CASSGFGQSTDTQYF. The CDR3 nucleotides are TGTGCCAGCAGTGGCTTTGGACAGAGCACAGATACGCAGTATTTT.

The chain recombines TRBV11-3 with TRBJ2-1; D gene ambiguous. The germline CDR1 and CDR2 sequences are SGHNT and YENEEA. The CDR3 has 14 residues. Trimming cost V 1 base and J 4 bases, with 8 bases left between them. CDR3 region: CASSLGAYYNEQFF. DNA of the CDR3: TGTGCCAGCAGCTTAGGAGCTTATTACAATGAGCAGTTCTTC.

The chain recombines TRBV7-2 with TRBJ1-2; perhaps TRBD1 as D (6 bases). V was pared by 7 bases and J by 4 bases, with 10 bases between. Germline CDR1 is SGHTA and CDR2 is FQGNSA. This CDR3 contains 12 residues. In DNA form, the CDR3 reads TGTGCCAGCACCTCAGGGGTCTATGGCTACACCTTC. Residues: CASTSGVYGYTF.

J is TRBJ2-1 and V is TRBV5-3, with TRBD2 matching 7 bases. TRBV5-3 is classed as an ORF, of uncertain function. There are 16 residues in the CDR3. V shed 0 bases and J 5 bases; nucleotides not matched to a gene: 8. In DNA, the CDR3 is TGTGCCAGAAGCTTGGCGGCTAGCGGACGAGACAATGAGCAGTTCTTC. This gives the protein CARSLAASGRDNEQFF.

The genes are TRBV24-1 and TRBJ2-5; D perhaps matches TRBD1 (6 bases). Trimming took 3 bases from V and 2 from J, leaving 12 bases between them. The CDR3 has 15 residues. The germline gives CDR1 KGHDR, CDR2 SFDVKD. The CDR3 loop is CATSDTTGTQETQYF. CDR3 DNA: TGTGCCACCAGTGATACAACAGGGACACAAGAGACCCAGTACTTC.

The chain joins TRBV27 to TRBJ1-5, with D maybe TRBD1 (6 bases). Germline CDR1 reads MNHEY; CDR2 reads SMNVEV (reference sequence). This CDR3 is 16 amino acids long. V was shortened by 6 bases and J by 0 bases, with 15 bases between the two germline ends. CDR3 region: CASSPRDTNSNQPQHF. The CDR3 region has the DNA TGTGCCAGCAGCCCAAGGGACACAAATAGCAATCAGCCCCAGCATTTT.